One and the same sample provided the 5 T cell receptor beta chains below, sequenced in a study of Ad26.COV2.S vaccination and SARS-CoV-2 variants (dated by TCRdb to 2020 to 2023). What this sample's treatment or condition label stands for: around 19 received Ad26.COV2.S at low or high dose, single or two shots; about 5 received placebo; per-sample allocation not given. Repertoires of vaccine and placebo recipients were sequenced from samples collected on day 63 after the first injection. The method was the immunoSEQ multiplex PCR assay. Here the immuneACCESS table is served through TCRdb, limited to in-frame sequences with V and J called. Missing clones are a known gap in these copies; in checked studies unresolved V genes cover under half, and the rest lacks a known reason. For this sample the table gives around 250,000 clones, of which 80% to 90% were detected only once. The ten largest clones represent about 3.1% of the sample.

The sample in question was peripheral blood, obtained in a trial of Ad26.COV2.S vaccine versus placebo. These TCRs come from a person between 18 and 65 years old who received the Ad26.COV2.S COVID-19 vaccine or a placebo.

The CDR3 sequence: CASSLFVAQPQHF. In nucleotides, the CDR3 is TGTGCCAGCAGTTTATTCGTAGCTCAGCCCCAGCATTTT. The chain has TRBV12-3 or TRBV12-4 and TRBJ1-5; D unclear. Trimming left V 2 bases short and J 6 bases short, with 8 bases between. The CDR3 length is 13 residues.

The chain links TRBV7-2 to TRBJ1-2; no clear D gene. The germline V gene has CDR1 SGHTA and CDR2 FQGNSA. The CDR3 consists of 14 residues. Trimming took off 2 bases at V and 2 bases at J, with 9 bases between the two ends. The CDR3 loop reads CASSLYAQNYGYTF. The DNA for the CDR3 is TGTGCCAGCAGCTTATACGCACAGAACTATGGCTACACCTTC.

The gene calls are TRBV27 and TRBJ1-6, with D hard to call. Trimming left V 2 bases short and J 14 bases short, with 10 bases between. Germline CDR1 reads MNHEY; CDR2 reads SMNVEV (reference sequence). The length of the CDR3 is 12 residues. The CDR3: CASSLNLRTLHF. In DNA, the CDR3 is TGTGCCAGCAGTTTAAATTTGAGGACCCTCCACTTT.

As for this clone: Different DNA sequences within this sample yield the same CDR3. The chain has TRBV7-8 and TRBJ1-1, with no clear D. This CDR3 is 14 amino acids long. The ends were cut back, 1 base at V and 1 base at J, with 7 bases in the middle. The V gene's germline CDR1 is SGHVS and CDR2 FQNEAQ. The CDR3 sequence is CASSLVAGNTEAFF. The CDR3 DNA reads as TGTGCCAGCAGCTTAGTTGCTGGGAACACTGAAGCTTTCTTT.

This clone was recorded once. The chain is built from TRBV19 and TRBJ2-1, with 11 bases matching TRBD2. Losses at the gene ends were 5 bases for V and 2 bases for J; bases not matched to a gene: 2. This CDR3 has 15 residues. Per germline, CDR1 LNHDA and CDR2 SQIVND (reference sequence). The CDR3 nucleotides are TGTGCCAGTAGTGAGACTAGCGGGGCCTACAATGAGCAGTTCTTC. It encodes CASSETSGAYNEQFF.